These 10 T cell receptor beta chains share one sample of origin, sequenced in a study of tumor-infiltrating lymphocytes in primary liver carcinoma. Total RNA amounting to 500 ng was the source from which TCR beta cDNA was made with a constant-region primer. Three nested multiplex PCR rounds of slightly modified ARM-PCR generated TCR beta libraries. Primers for the first two PCR rounds were TRBV1-TRBV30 forward primers and a C-beta reverse primer (about 9 cycles per round). TCRdb passed the multiplex PCR reads through MiXCR, listing each CDR3 protein once. Of about 120,000 distinct CDR3 sequences in the sample, 55% to 75% were seen once. Investigators took RNA and DNA out together from about 21-30 mg of unsorted bulk tissue. The sample taken for sequencing was liver tumor tissue from sampling region 1. Sample subset: tumor region T1, superior pole. Receptor source: a woman aged 60 to 75 with primary liver carcinoma and hepatitis B virus infection.

For this clonotype: A much larger clone differs from this one at a single base, so this may be a read error. No conserved phenylalanine or tryptophan ends this CDR3, so it is likely a read error. The chain combines TRBV30 with TRBJ1-6; no reliable D call. The CDR3 is 12 amino acids. CDR1 GTSNPN and CDR2 SVGIG come from the germline V gene (reference sequence). V was cut by 0 bases and J by 9 bases, with 6 bases left in between. CDR3 coding DNA: TGTGCCTGGAGTGTACTCAGTTCACCCCTCCACCTT. This encodes CAWSVLSSPLHL.

As for this clonotype: A junction end diverges from the germline sequence, so it may reflect a read error. The chain couples TRBV6-1 to TRBJ2-1; D is perhaps TRBD1 or TRBD2 (5 bases each). The CDR3 is 14 residues long. Germline V gene data show CDR1 as MNHNS and CDR2 as SASEGT. DNA of the CDR3: TGTGCCAGCAGTGGTGGGACCGATTACAATGAGCAGTCCTTC. This encodes CASSGGTDYNEQSF.

With respect to this clonotype: One base away lies a much larger clone, so this may be a sequencing read error. This chain connects TRBV12-3 or TRBV12-4 to TRBJ1-1, with TRBD1 matching over 9 bases. There are 14 residues in the CDR3. CDR3 protein: CAGSATGGSTEAFF. CDR3 in DNA: TGTGCCGGCAGCGCGACAGGGGGGAGCACTGAAGCTTTCTTT.

Notes on this clonotype: The germline gene is not matched at one end of the junction; a read error may be the cause. DNA of the CDR3: TGTGTCAGCAGTTTACCTAGCGGGGGCGCTTACGAGCAGTACTTC. Amino acids: CVSSLPSGGAYEQYF. The rearrangement uses TRBV28 and TRBJ2-7; 10 bases fit TRBD2. From germline, CDR1 is MDHEN and CDR2 SYDVKM. The CDR3 covers 15 residues.

A remark on this clonotype: The junction does not match germline at one end; this may be a read error. The chain combines TRBV12-3 or TRBV12-4 with TRBJ2-1; TRBD1 agrees at 12 bases. The CDR3 is made up of 16 amino acids. CDR3 coding DNA: TGTGTCAGCAGTCCCGCGGGACAGGGGGCACGGTATGAGCAGTTCTTC. Its translation is CVSSPAGQGARYEQFF.

The rearrangement links TRBV6-5 to TRBJ1-6; 7 nucleotides match TRBD1. The CDR3 spans 20 residues. Trimming at V came to 4 bases and at J to 0 bases, leaving 15 bases not matched to a gene. Germline-derived CDR1 and CDR2 are MNHEY and SVGAGI. CDR3 amino acids: CASSSSTGRVRGSYNSPLHF. As DNA, the CDR3 is TGTGCCAGCAGTTCCTCGACAGGGCGGGTTCGGGGCTCCTATAATTCACCCCTCCACTTT.

Notes on this clonotype: Given a much more abundant clone one base away, this may be a read error. The rearrangement joins TRBV10-3 to TRBJ1-2; D is unclear. Germline assignment: CDR1 ENHRY and CDR2 SYGVKD. This CDR3 spans 13 amino acids. The V end lost 11 bases, the J end lost 4 bases, and 17 bases lay between the germline ends. Written as DNA, the CDR3 is TGTGCCCTAAGACGGGGAGTTTTCTATGGCTACACCTTC. Protein sequence: CALRRGVFYGYTF.

Worth noting for this clonotype: The conserved closing phenylalanine or tryptophan is absent in this CDR3, likely reflecting a read error. The DNA is omitted, as the CDR3 cannot be located on it reliably, and the CDR3 follows TCRdb's listing. The chain combines TRBV11-2 with TRBJ2-7; the D call of TRBD2 is as the table states it, not checked on the DNA. CDR1 SGHAT and CDR2 FQNNGV come from the germline V gene. The CDR3 spans 13 amino acids, including both terminal residues. CDR3 sequence reads: CASSLGRLEADHL.

Turning to this clonotype: The junction does not match germline at one end; this may be a read error. V and J are TRBV12-3 or TRBV12-4 and TRBJ2-7; unclear D gene. CDR3 length equals 16 residues. CDR3 residues: CASSSGRTGVSYEHYF. Written as DNA, the CDR3 is TGTGCCAGCAGTTCAGGTCGGACGGGTGTCTCCTACGAGCATTACTTC.

This clonotype was seen a handful of times. The rearrangement uses TRBV5-4 and TRBJ2-2; D is possibly TRBD1 (6 bases). With 3 bases removed from V and 7 bases from J, the gap between germline ends came to 16 bases. This CDR3 comprises 15 residues. CDR1 is SGHNT, CDR2 YYREEE, per germline (reference sequence). CDR3 nucleotides: TGTGCCAGCAGCTCCCGGGACACCTATGACGGGGAGCTGTTTTTT. This encodes CASSSRDTYDGELFF.